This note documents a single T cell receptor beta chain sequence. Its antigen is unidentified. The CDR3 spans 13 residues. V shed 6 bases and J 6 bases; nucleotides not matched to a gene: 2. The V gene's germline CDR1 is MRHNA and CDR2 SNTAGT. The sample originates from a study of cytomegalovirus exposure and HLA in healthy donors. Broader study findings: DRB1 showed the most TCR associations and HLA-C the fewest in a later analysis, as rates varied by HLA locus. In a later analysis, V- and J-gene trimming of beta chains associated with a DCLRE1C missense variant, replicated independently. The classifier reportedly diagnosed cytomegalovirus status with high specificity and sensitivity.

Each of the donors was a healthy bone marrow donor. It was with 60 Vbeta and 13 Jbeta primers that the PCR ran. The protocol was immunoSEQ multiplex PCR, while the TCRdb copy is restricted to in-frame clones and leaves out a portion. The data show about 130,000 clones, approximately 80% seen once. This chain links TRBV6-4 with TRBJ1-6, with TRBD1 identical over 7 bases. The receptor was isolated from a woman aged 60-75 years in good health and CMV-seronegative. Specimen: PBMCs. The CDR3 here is CASRQGRNSPLHF. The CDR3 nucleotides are TGTGCCAGCAGACAGGGGCGTAATTCACCCCTCCACTTT.